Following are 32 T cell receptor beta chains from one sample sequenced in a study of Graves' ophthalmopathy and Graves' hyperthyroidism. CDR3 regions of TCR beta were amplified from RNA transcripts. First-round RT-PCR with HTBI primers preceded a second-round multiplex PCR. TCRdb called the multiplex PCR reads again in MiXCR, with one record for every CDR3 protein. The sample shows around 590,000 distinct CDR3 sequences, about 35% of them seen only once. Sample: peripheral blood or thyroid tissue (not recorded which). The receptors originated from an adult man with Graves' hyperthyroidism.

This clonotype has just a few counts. The CDR3 DNA reads as TGCAGCGTTGAAGGGTTTCTAGCGGGGGAATTTTTCTACGAGCAGTACTTC. Protein: CSVEGFLAGEFFYEQYF. The genes are TRBV29-1 and TRBJ2-7; 10 bases agree with TRBD2. Germline CDR1 is SQVTM and CDR2 is ANQGSEA. The CDR3 sequence is 17 residues long. V was pared by 1 base and J by 3 bases, with 12 bases of the junction left unmatched.

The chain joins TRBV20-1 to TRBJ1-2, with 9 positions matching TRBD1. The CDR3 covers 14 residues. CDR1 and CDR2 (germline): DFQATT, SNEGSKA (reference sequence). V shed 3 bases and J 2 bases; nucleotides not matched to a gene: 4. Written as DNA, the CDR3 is TGCAGTGCTAGTGGGACAGGGCTCAACTATGGCTACACCTTC. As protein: CSASGTGLNYGYTF.

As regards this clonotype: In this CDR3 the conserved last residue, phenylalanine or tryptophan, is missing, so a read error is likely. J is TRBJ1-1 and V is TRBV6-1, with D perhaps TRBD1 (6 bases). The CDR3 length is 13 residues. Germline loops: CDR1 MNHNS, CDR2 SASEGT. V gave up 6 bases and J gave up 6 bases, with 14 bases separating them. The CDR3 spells CASRNRERPEAFL. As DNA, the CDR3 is TGTGCCAGCAGAAACAGGGAGAGGCCTGAAGCTTTCCTT.

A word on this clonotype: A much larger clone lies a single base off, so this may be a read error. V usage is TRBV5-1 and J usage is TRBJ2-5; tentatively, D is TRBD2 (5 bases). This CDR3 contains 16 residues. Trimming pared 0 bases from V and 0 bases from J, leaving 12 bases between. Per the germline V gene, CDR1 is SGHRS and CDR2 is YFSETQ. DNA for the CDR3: TGCGCCAGCAGCTTGGGTAGCGAGGCGTACCAAGAGACCCAGTACTTC. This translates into CASSLGSEAYQETQYF.

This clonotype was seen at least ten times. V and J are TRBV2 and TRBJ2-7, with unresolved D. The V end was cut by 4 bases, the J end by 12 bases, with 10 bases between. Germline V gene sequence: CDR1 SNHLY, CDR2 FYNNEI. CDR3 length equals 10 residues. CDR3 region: CASSAGASYF. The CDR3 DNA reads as TGTGCCAGCAGTGCCGGAGCGTCGTACTTC.

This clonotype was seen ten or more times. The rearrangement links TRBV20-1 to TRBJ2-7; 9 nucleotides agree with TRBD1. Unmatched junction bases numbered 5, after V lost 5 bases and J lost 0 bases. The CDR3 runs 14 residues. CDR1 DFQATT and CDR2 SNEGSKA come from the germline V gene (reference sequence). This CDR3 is CSAARDRVSYEQYF. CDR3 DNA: TGCAGTGCTGCCAGGGACAGGGTCTCCTACGAGCAGTACTTC.

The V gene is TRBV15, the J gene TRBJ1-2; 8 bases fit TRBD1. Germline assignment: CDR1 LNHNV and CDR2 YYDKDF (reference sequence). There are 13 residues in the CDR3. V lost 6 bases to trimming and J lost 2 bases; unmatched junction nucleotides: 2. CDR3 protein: CATRDRVNYGYTF. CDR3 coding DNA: TGTGCCACCAGGGACAGGGTGAACTATGGCTACACCTTC.

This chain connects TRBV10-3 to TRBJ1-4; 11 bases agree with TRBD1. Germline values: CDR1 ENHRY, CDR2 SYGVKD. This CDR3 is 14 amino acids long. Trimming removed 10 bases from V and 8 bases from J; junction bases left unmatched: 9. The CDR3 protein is CATFWTGGKEKLFF. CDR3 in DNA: TGTGCCACATTTTGGACAGGGGGCAAGGAAAAACTGTTTTTT.

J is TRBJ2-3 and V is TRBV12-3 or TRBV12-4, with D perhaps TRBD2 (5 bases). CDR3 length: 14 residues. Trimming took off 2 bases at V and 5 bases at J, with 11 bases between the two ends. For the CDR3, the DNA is TGTGCCAGCAGTTTACGGGGTTTTGAAGATACGCAGTATTTT. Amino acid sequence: CASSLRGFEDTQYF.

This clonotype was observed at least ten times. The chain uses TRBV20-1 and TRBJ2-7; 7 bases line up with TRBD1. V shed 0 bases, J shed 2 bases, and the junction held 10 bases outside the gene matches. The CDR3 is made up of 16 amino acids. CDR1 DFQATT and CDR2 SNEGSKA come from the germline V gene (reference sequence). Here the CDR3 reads CSARDPGDRWAYEQYF. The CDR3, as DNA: TGCAGTGCTAGAGATCCCGGGGACAGATGGGCCTACGAGCAGTACTTC.

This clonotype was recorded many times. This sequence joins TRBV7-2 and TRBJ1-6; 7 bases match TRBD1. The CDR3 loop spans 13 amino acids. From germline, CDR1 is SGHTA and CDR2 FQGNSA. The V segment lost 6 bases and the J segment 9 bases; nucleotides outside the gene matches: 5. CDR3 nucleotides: TGTGCCAGCAGACAGGGGAGGGGTTCACCCCTCCACTTT. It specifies CASRQGRGSPLHF.

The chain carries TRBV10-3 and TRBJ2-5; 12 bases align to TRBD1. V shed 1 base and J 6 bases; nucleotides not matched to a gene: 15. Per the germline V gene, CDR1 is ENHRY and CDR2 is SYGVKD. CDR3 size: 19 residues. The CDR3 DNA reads TGTGCCATCAGTGAGTGGACTCCAGCCGGGACAGGGGGCTGGAAGACCCAGTACTTC. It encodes CAISEWTPAGTGGWKTQYF.

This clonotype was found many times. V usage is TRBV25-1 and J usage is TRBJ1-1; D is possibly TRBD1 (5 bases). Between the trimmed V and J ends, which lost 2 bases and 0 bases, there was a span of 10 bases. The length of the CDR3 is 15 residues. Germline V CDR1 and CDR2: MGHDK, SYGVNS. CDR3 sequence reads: CASSEAGHMNTEAFF. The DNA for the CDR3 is TGTGCCAGCAGTGAAGCCGGACATATGAACACTGAAGCTTTCTTT.

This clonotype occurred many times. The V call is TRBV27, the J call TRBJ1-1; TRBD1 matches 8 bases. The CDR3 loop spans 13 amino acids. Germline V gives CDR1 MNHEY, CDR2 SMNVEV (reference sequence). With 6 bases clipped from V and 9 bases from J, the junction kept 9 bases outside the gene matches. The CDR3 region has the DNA TGTGCCAGCAGCCCCACGGGGACAGGAAAAGCTTTCTTT. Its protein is CASSPTGTGKAFF.

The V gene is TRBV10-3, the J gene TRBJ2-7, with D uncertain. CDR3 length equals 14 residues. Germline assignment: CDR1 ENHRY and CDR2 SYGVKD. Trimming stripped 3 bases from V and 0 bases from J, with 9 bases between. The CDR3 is CAISERPDSYEQYF. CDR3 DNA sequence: TGTGCCATCAGTGAACGACCAGACTCCTACGAGCAGTACTTC.

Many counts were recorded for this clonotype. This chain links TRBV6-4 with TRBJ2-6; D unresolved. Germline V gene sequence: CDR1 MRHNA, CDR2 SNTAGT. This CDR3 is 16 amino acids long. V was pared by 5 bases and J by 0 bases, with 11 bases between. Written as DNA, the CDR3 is TGTGCCAGCAGTCCCCACTCGGTCTCTGGGGCCAACGTCCTGACTTTC. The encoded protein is CASSPHSVSGANVLTF.

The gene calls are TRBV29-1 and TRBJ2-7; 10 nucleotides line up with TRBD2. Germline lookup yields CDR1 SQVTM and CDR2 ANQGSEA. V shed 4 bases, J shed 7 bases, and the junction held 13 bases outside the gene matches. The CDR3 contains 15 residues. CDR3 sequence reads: CSVVPPTSGYNEQYF. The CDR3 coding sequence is TGCAGCGTTGTTCCCCCGACTAGCGGGTACAATGAGCAGTACTTC.

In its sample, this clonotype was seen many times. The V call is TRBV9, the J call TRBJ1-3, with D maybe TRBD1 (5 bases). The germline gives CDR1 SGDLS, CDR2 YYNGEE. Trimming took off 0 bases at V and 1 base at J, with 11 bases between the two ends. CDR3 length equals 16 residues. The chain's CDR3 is CASSVGPPGSGNTIYF. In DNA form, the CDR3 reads TGTGCCAGCAGCGTAGGCCCCCCAGGGTCTGGAAACACCATATATTTT.

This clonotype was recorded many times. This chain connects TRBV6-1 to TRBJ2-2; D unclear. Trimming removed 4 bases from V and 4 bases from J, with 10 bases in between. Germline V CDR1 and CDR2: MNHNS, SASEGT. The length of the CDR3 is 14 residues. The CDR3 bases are TGTGCCAGCAGTGTCGAGGTTTCCACCGGGGAGCTGTTTTTT. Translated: CASSVEVSTGELFF.

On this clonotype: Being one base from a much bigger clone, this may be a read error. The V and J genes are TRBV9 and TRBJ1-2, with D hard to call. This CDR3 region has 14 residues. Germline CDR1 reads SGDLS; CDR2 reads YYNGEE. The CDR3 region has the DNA TGTGCCAGCAGCGTAGTGAACAGTAACTGTGGCTACACCTTC. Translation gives CASSVVNSNCGYTF. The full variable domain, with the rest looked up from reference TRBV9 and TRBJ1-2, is DSGVTQTPKHLITATGQRVTLRCSPRSGDLSVYWYQQSLDQGLQFLIQYYNGEERAKGNILERFSAQQFPDLHSELNLSSLELGDSALYFCASSVVNSNCGYTFGSGTRLTVV.

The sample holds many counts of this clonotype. The CDR3 DNA is TGTGCCAGCACGGACCTTGGGGGGGTCACTGAAGCTTTCTTT. Translating gives CASTDLGGVTEAFF. The V gene is TRBV2, the J gene TRBJ1-1, with a tentative D call TRBD1 (5 bases). CDR1 and CDR2 (germline): SNHLY, FYNNEI. V was trimmed by 7 bases and J by 4 bases, leaving 16 bases between them. This CDR3 comprises 14 residues.

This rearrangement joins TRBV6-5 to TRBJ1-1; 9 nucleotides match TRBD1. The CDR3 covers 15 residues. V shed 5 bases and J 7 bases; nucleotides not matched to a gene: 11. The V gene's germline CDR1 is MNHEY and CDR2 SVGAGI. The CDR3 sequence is CASSPGQGISGEAFF. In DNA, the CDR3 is TGTGCCAGCAGTCCCGGACAGGGGATCTCGGGTGAAGCTTTCTTT.

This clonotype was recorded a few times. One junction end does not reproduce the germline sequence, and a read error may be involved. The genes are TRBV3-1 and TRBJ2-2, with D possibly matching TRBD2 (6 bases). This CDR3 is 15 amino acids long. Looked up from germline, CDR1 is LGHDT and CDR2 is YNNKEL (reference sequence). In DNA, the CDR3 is TGTGCCAGCAGCCTAGGGGTTGGGAACACCGGGGGGCTGTTTTTT. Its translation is CASSLGVGNTGGLFF.

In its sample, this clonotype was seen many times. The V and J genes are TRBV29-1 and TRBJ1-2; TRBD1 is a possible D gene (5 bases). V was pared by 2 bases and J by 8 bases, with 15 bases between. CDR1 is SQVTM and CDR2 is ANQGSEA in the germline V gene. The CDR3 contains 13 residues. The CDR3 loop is CSVERATDGGYTF. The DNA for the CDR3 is TGCAGCGTTGAAAGGGCGACAGACGGGGGCTACACCTTC.

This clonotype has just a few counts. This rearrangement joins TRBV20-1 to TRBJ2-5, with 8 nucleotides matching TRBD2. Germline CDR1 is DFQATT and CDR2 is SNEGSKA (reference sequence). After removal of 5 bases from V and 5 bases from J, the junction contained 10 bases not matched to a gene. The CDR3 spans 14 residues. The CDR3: CSAGGGLFFETQYF. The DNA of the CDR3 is TGCAGTGCTGGCGGGGGGCTCTTTTTCGAGACCCAGTACTTC.

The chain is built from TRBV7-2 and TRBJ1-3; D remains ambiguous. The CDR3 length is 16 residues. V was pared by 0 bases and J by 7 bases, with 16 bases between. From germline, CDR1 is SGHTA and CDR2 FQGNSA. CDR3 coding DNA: TGTGCCAGCAGCTTAGCGGGCCATAGCGTCCCGAACACCATATATTTT. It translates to CASSLAGHSVPNTIYF.

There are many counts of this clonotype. CDR3 amino acids: CASSPTRTTYEQYF. Written as DNA, the CDR3 is TGTGCCAGCAGCCCCACCCGGACCACCTACGAGCAGTACTTC. This rearrangement joins TRBV7-2 to TRBJ2-7, with no clear D. Germline V gives CDR1 SGHTA, CDR2 FQGNSA. The V and J ends lost 5 bases and 2 bases respectively, with 13 bases between them. The CDR3 totals 14 residues.

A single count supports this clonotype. The CDR3 nucleotides read TGTGCCAGCAGCCACCCGACAGGGTCCGAGGAGAATTCACCCCTCCACTTT. Protein sequence: CASSHPTGSEENSPLHF. The chain employs TRBV25-1 and TRBJ1-6; 7 bases fit TRBD1. The CDR3 has 17 amino acids. Germline trimming cut 6 bases from V and 7 bases from J; bases unmatched to any gene: 15. Germline V CDR1 and CDR2: MGHDK, SYGVNS.

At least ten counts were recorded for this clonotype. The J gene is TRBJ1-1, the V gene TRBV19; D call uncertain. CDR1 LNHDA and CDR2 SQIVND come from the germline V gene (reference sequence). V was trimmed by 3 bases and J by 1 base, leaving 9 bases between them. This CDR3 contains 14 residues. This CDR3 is CASSINTRNTEAFF. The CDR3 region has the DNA TGTGCCAGTAGTATTAATACCAGGAACACTGAAGCTTTCTTT.

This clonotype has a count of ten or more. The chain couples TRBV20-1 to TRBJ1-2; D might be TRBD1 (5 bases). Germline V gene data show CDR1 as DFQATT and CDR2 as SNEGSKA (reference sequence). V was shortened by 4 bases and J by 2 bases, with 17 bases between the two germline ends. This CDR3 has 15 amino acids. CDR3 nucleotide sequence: TGCAGTGCTACTCTCTCGAGGGGAGGAAACTATGGCTACACCTTC. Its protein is CSATLSRGGNYGYTF.

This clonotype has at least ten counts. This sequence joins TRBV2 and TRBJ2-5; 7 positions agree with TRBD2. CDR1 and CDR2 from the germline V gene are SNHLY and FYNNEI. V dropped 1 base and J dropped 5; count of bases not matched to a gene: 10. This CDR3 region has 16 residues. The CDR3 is CASSEGGRRGFETQYF. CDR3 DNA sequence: TGTGCCAGCAGTGAAGGGGGTCGGCGGGGGTTTGAGACCCAGTACTTC.

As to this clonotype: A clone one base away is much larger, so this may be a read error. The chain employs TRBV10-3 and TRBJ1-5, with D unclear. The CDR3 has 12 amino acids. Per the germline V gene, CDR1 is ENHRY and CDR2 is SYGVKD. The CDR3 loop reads CAISEPGQLQHF. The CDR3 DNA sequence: TGTGCCATCAGTGAGCCGGGTCAGCTCCAGCATTTT.